The text below deals with one T cell receptor beta chain. This clonotype was recorded a few times. Its antigen is currently not known. The record has no base qualities; no much larger clone is one base away. The library was built by means of 5' RACE. For sequencing, an Illumina HiSeq 2500 was employed. A second PCR of about 6 to 11 cycles was run with a J-beta primer mix and a sample-barcoded 5' primer. A unique molecular identifier was introduced onto each TCR beta cDNA molecule by a template-switch 5' adaptor carrying 12 random nucleotides. Each sample yielded at least 2.5 million CDR3-containing paired-end reads. The Mint cDNA synthesis kit, primed by a TRBC-specific oligonucleotide, was used to synthesize first-strand cDNA from all RNA. All cDNA was treated with uracil-DNA glycosylase and then went through a first 18-cycle PCR with the universal primers M1SS and BC2_uni_R. The original pipeline was this. Each sample was normalized by randomly selecting 1 million high-quality reads, each carrying a distinct molecular identifier. Instead of being binned into consensus sequences, reads with shared molecular identifiers were discarded. CDR3 identification, clonotype clustering and error correction used MiTCR with a Q25 quality threshold and the strictest error-elimination algorithm. Lower-bound total TCR beta diversity was estimated with a nonparametric unseen species model using Euler transformation. TCRdb itself trimmed the public reads at Q25 with fastp, ran MiXCR and retained productive beta chains. Each entry merges the rows of one CDR3 protein and shows their most common DNA and genes. TCRdb's processing, not the study's, gives the V and J calls here. The sample yields approximately 360,000 distinct CDR3 sequences; roughly half were counted once. In total, the top ten clones hold about 54% of the sample.

This sample stems from a study of blood T cells in healthy people across ages (dated by TCRdb to about 2015). Some background on the complete study: In model experiments, template switching captured roughly one uniquely barcoded TCR beta cDNA molecule for every two T cells. Age-related changes in TCR beta repertoire diversity were measured in the study by deep sequencing normalized with unique cDNA molecular identifiers. The donors were split into four age groups: young (average about 16 years), middle-aged (more than 35), aged (about 62) and long-lived (approximately 80). To avoid experimental bias, donors of different ages were randomly spread across the sequencing lanes. Two additional independent replicas of 1 million unique cDNA reads from the same blood draw were analyzed for two donors (one aged 18 to 30 and one aged 80 or older). What the work shows at the level of the full study, not this receptor alone: Because the CMV infection status of the donors was unknown, age-related changes in expanded clonotypes may potentially have been confounded. As age increased, observed TCR beta diversity per million T cells dropped in a roughly linear way, and a significant reduction was already evident by age 40. Estimates of total diversity based on one million sequenced T cells were regarded as lower bounds and as underestimates. There was a strong correlation between observed TCR beta diversity and the percentage of naive T cells measured by flow cytometry. Compared with the aged group, the long-lived group had more naive CD4+ T cells, fewer expanded clones and increased TCR diversity, a pattern suggesting age selection. Conclusive comparison of naive and antigen-experienced compartments was prevented by the profiling of bulk unsorted PBMCs.

From its cysteine to its phenylalanine, the CDR3 spans 12 amino acids. Only the CDR3 portion is preserved as DNA: 36 bases, with reading frame beginning at the first base. V and J lose 1 base and 1 base, and a span of 1 base separates them. The germline V gene sets CDR1 to MNHEY and CDR2 to SVGEGT. Systemically healthy Caucasian individuals from Russia, roughly 40 in total and aged about 6 to 100 years, were included as donors. About 9.6 milliliters of peripheral blood were collected from each donor into EDTA-treated Vacutainer tubes. Ficoll-Paque density-gradient centrifugation was used to isolate PBMCs, with at least 7 million per sample. Trizol reagent was used to extract total RNA from PBMCs, with at least 5 micrograms per sample. The percentages of naive CD45RAhigh/CD27high T cells were determined by flow cytometry on a PBMC aliquot from every donor.

The source is a man aged 55 to 70 in good health. The rearranged segments are TRBV6-2 or TRBV6-3 and TRBJ2-5, with the D gene not confidently named. Material: blood. The CDR3: CASSYFQETQYF. The DNA reads TGTGCCAGCAGTTACTTCCAAGAGACCCAGTACTTC.